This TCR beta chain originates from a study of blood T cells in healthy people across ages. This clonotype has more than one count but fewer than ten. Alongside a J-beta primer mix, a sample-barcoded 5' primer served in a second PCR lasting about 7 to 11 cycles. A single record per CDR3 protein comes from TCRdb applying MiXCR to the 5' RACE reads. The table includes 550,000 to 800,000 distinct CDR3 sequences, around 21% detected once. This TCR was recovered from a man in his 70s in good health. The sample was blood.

This CDR3 reads CASSVGGRVTGELFF. Here the CDR3 DNA reads TGTGCCAGCAGCGTTGGCGGGAGGGTAACCGGGGAGCTGTTTTTT. This chain links TRBV9 with TRBJ2-2; TRBD2 matches 9 bases. Germline V CDR1 and CDR2: SGDLS, YYNGEE. The CDR3 runs 15 residues. V trimming: 2 bases; J trimming: 5 bases; junction bases outside the gene matches: 4.